A selection of T cell receptor beta chains follows, all from one sample in a study of blood T cell repertoires in COVID-19. Measured with immunoSEQ multiplex PCR; TCRdb has only the in-frame clones, and not every one. The repertoire has tens of thousands of clones, about 80% of them found once; the top ten carry about a fifth. The material sequenced was peripheral blood. The source of these receptors is a woman older than 75 with acute or convalescent COVID-19. Both conserved end residues are part of each CDR3. D genes are given only for firm matches. Only some rows state a clone size, as once, few, many or a class for expanded clones.

j_call,clone_size,d_call,v_call,cdr3_nt,cdr3_aa
TRBJ2-1,-,-,TRBV27,TGTGCCAGCAGCCCACAGGGTCGGCGCCATGAGCAGTTCTTC,CASSPQGRRHEQFF
TRBJ2-7,many,-,TRBV5-1,TGCGCCAGCAGCTTTGCGGGATACGAGCAGTACTTC,CASSFAGYEQYF
TRBJ2-1,once,TRBD2,TRBV24-1,TGTGCCACCAGTTGGGAGGGAGGTGAGCAGTTCTTC,CATSWEGGEQFF
TRBJ2-5,-,TRBD2,TRBV7-3,TGTGCCAGCAGCTTATCTGGGACTAGCGGGGGGAAGGAGACCCAGTACTTC,CASSLSGTSGGKETQYF
TRBJ1-2,-,-,TRBV19,TGTGCCAGTAGCCCAGAGGGGGATGGCTACACCTTC,CASSPEGDGYTF
TRBJ2-5,-,-,TRBV30,TGTGCCTGGAGGGCAGAAGGAGCCTCGCAAGAGACCCAGTACTTC,CAWRAEGASQETQYF
TRBJ2-7,-,TRBD1,TRBV27,TGTGCCAGCACCAAAACAACGACAGGGGGCTACGAGCAGTACTTC,CASTKTTTGGYEQYF
TRBJ2-1,-,-,TRBV6-5,TGTGCCAGCATTCCCCAGCCTATCCCGGGCAATGAGCAGTTCTTC,CASIPQPIPGNEQFF
TRBJ1-1,once,-,TRBV10-3,TGTGCCATCAGTGATAGCGTAAAGGCAGGAATGAACACTGAAGCTTTCTTT,CAISDSVKAGMNTEAFF
TRBJ2-2,-,-,TRBV3-1/TRBV3-2,TGTGCCAGCAGCCAAGATATCGGGTCCGGGGAGCTGTTTTTT,CASSQDIGSGELFF
TRBJ2-7,-,TRBD1,TRBV6-6,TGTGCCAGCAGTTACAGGGACAGGGGAGGGTACGAGCAGTACTTC,CASSYRDRGGYEQYF
TRBJ2-7,-,-,TRBV19,TGTGCCAGTAGAAATCCCACAGGGTATGACGAGCAGTACTTC,CASRNPTGYDEQYF
TRBJ1-4,-,TRBD1,TRBV7-2,TGTGCCAGCAGCCAAAGACAGGGCTGGAATGAAAAACTGTTTTTT,CASSQRQGWNEKLFF
TRBJ2-7,-,TRBD2,TRBV4-2,TGTGCCAGCAGCCAAGATGTAGGTAGCGGGGCCTCCTGGGCCTACGAGCAGTACTTC,CASSQDVGSGASWAYEQYF
TRBJ2-1,-,-,TRBV5-1,TGCGCCAGCAGCTCGAGACAGGTTAGCTCCTACAATGAGCAGTTCTTC,CASSSRQVSSYNEQFF
TRBJ2-1,few,-,TRBV2,TGTGCCAGCAGTGAAGTTCCGACTAGAGGCTTCTACAATGAGCAGTTCTTC,CASSEVPTRGFYNEQFF
TRBJ1-4,-,TRBD1,TRBV6-5,TGTGCCAGCAGTTCCCTCTCGACAGGGGTTAGAGAAAAACTGTTTTTT,CASSSLSTGVREKLFF
TRBJ1-2,-,TRBD1,TRBV6-1,TGTGCCAGCAGTGATCGCGACAGGGACGGAAAGTATGGCTACACCTTC,CASSDRDRDGKYGYTF
TRBJ2-5,-,TRBD2,TRBV27,TGTGCCAGCGGGTACTCTAGTCGGGCGGGGGGGCCCGAGACCCAGTACTTC,CASGYSSRAGGPETQYF
TRBJ1-2,-,-,TRBV5-1,TGCGCCAGCAGCTTGGGTGGAGACTATGGCTACACCTTC,CASSLGGDYGYTF
TRBJ2-5,-,-,TRBV5-6,TGTGCCAGCAGCCAATGGCCTAGCGAGGAGACCCAGTACTTC,CASSQWPSEETQYF
TRBJ2-2,-,TRBD2,TRBV5-4,TGTGCCAGCAGCTTGCGGGGACTAGCGACCGGGGAGCTGTTTTTT,CASSLRGLATGELFF
TRBJ1-4,-,TRBD1,TRBV18,TGTGCCAGCTCACCATCGATCGGGACAGGGAGGGAAAAACTGTTTTTT,CASSPSIGTGREKLFF
TRBJ2-7,-,-,TRBV19,TGTGCCAGTAGTCTTCGGCTAGCCTTATCCTACGAGCAGTACTTC,CASSLRLALSYEQYF
TRBJ2-3,-,TRBD2,TRBV10-3,TGTGCCATCAGGATGGGCGGGGGGGCCACAGATACGCAGTATTTT,CAIRMGGGATDTQYF
TRBJ1-2,-,-,TRBV10-1,TGCGCCAGCAGTGGATCAGCGAGCTATGGCTACACCTTC,CASSGSASYGYTF
TRBJ2-2,-,TRBD2,TRBV5-1,TGCGCCAGCAGCTCCCAGACTAGCGGGAGTACCGGGGAGCTGTTTTTT,CASSSQTSGSTGELFF
TRBJ1-5,-,-,TRBV7-2,TGTGCCAGCAGCGCCCGCCCGGGGGGCAATCAGCCCCAGCATTTT,CASSARPGGNQPQHF
TRBJ2-6,-,-,TRBV7-2,TGTGCCAGCAGCTTAGGTCTATCCTCTGGGGCCAACGTCCTGACTTTC,CASSLGLSSGANVLTF
TRBJ1-6,-,-,TRBV7-2,TGTGCCAGCAGCCCCGGGGGGAGAAATTCACCCCTCCACTTT,CASSPGGRNSPLHF
TRBJ2-3,few,TRBD2,TRBV12-5,TGTGCTAGTGGTCCGGGGGGGTCTAGCACAGATACGCAGTATTTT,CASGPGGSSTDTQYF
TRBJ2-7,few,-,TRBV5-4,TGTGCCAGCAGCTTGCACAGTACCTACGAGCAGTACTTC,CASSLHSTYEQYF
TRBJ1-2,-,-,TRBV15,TGTGCCACCAGCAGAGATGAGAGACAGTCTTATGGCTACACCTTC,CATSRDERQSYGYTF
TRBJ1-6,-,TRBD1,TRBV7-8,TGTGCCAGCAGCTGGTCCGGGACAGATAATTCACCCCTCCACTTT,CASSWSGTDNSPLHF
TRBJ2-3,-,TRBD2,TRBV5-1,TGCGCCAGCAGGACTAGCGGGAGTTCAGATACGCAGTATTTT,CASRTSGSSDTQYF
TRBJ1-2,-,-,TRBV19,TGTGCCAGTAGTTCAGGACAGACTTATGGCTACACCTTC,CASSSGQTYGYTF
TRBJ1-2,-,TRBD1,TRBV12-3/TRBV12-4,TGTGCCAGCACCGCCGGGACAGCCTATGGCTACACCTTC,CASTAGTAYGYTF
TRBJ1-2,-,TRBD1,TRBV19,TGTGCCAGCCATAACAGGGGGCTTAACTATGGCTACACCTTC,CASHNRGLNYGYTF
TRBJ1-3,-,-,TRBV2,TGTGCCACTCTTCGGGGGGAAGGCGGAAACACCATATATTTT,CATLRGEGGNTIYF
TRBJ2-3,-,TRBD1,TRBV10-3,TGTGCCATCAGTAGAACAGGGGGCGCGGCAGATACGCAGTATTTT,CAISRTGGAADTQYF
TRBJ2-7,-,TRBD1,TRBV5-1,TGCGCCAGCTACGGACAGGGGGCCTCCTACGAGCAGTACTTC,CASYGQGASYEQYF
TRBJ2-2,-,TRBD1,TRBV6-5,TGTGCCAGCAGCGGACAGGGGGCTTCGGGGGAGCTGTTTTTT,CASSGQGASGELFF
TRBJ1-1,-,-,TRBV19,TGTGCCAGTACGGGCCAGGGGAAAGCTTTCTTT,CASTGQGKAFF
TRBJ2-7,-,TRBD2,TRBV30,TGTGCCTGGAGTGTACTAAGCGGGAGAATCTTC,CAWSVLSGRIF
TRBJ1-4,-,TRBD1,TRBV5-1,TGCGCCAGCAGCTGGGGGACAGGCTCAACTAATGAAAAACTGTTTTTT,CASSWGTGSTNEKLFF
TRBJ2-7,-,-,TRBV6-5,TGTGCCAGCAGTACCCCGGGCTCCTACGAGCAGTACTTC,CASSTPGSYEQYF
TRBJ2-3,-,TRBD1,TRBV9,TGTGCCAGCAGCGTCTACAGGGGGGCAGGTACGCAGTATTTT,CASSVYRGAGTQYF
TRBJ1-4,-,-,TRBV12-2,TGTGCAAGTCGCTGCGCTTGTTTCCCGGGACTTGGTGAAAAACTGTTTTTT,CASRCACFPGLGEKLFF
TRBJ2-2,-,TRBD1,TRBV2,TGTGCCAGCAGTCTCGGACAGGGTCGCGGCACCGGGGAGCTGTTTTTT,CASSLGQGRGTGELFF
TRBJ2-5,-,TRBD2,TRBV3-1/TRBV3-2,TGTGCCAGCAGCCGATGGGGTCTAGCGGGGAAAGAGACCCAGTACTTC,CASSRWGLAGKETQYF
TRBJ2-2,-,TRBD1,TRBV3-1/TRBV3-2,TGTGCCAGCAGAAAGGGGGCCGGCGGGGAGCTGTTTTTT,CASRKGAGGELFF
TRBJ2-6,-,TRBD1,TRBV4-1,TGCGCCAGCAGCCTTTCGGGACAGGGGATCTCTGGGGCCAACGTCCTGACTTTC,CASSLSGQGISGANVLTF
TRBJ1-6,-,TRBD1,TRBV7-9,TGTGCCAGCAGAACAGGGGAGGAATCACCCCTCCACTTT,CASRTGEESPLHF
TRBJ2-7,-,TRBD2,TRBV6-5,TGTGCCAGCAGTTTTAGAGCGGGAGGTCCCTTCTACGAGCAGTACTTC,CASSFRAGGPFYEQYF
TRBJ1-1,-,-,TRBV19,TGTGCCAGTAGTAAGGGGGAACAGGGTGAAGCTTTCTTT,CASSKGEQGEAFF